A single sample gave rise to the 13 T cell receptor beta chains below, sequenced in a study of blood T cell repertoires in COVID-19. TCRdb's copy holds only in-frame clones and misses some; the assay was immunoSEQ multiplex PCR. The sample contains fewer than 200,000 clones, approximately 82% of which appear only once. The sample comprised PBMCs or T cells enriched from blood (not recorded which). These receptors were taken from a man aged 55 to 70 who had recovered from COVID-19.

V usage is TRBV5-8 and J usage is TRBJ2-7, with unresolved D. The germline V gene has CDR1 SGHTS and CDR2 YDEGEE. V gave up 7 bases and J gave up 6 bases, with 5 bases separating them. The CDR3 has 9 residues. CDR3 sequence: CASPGEQYF. CDR3 nucleotides: TGTGCCAGCCCAGGCGAGCAGTACTTC.

The chain carries TRBV20-1 and TRBJ1-2; 10 nucleotides line up with TRBD1. V shed 3 bases, J shed 8 bases, and the junction held 9 bases outside the gene matches. The CDR3 sequence is 14 residues long. CDR1 and CDR2 from the germline V gene are DFQATT and SNEGSKA (reference sequence). This CDR3 reads CSASKVTGGEGYTF. CDR3 DNA: TGCAGTGCTAGTAAAGTGACAGGGGGCGAAGGCTACACCTTC.

The chain uses TRBV5-1 and TRBJ2-2; 10 bases map to TRBD1. CDR3 length equals 24 residues. Germline CDR1 is SGHRS and CDR2 is YFSETQ. V trimming: 0 bases; J trimming: 0 bases; junction bases outside the gene matches: 23. The CDR3, as DNA: TGCGCCAGCAGCTTGGGTTGGTGGGTCCCAAGACCGGGACAGGGGACCTCGAACACCGGGGAGCTGTTTTTT. This translates into CASSLGWWVPRPGQGTSNTGELFF.

The genes are TRBV9 and TRBJ2-6; D may be TRBD1 (5 bases). Germline V lookup: CDR1 SGDLS, CDR2 YYNGEE. This CDR3 has 16 residues. V was clipped by 6 bases and J by 4 bases, with 17 bases between them. CDR3 residues: CASTPFQGRGANVLTF. The CDR3 DNA reads as TGTGCCAGCACTCCCTTCCAGGGTCGCGGGGCCAACGTCCTGACTTTC.

The chain recombines TRBV7-3 with TRBJ2-3; 7 bases align to TRBD2. This CDR3 contains 15 residues. Germline V lookup: CDR1 SGHTA, CDR2 FQGTGA. J gave up 3 bases and V 4 bases, and 7 bases lay outside the gene matches. The CDR3 DNA is TGTGCCAGCAGCTCGTGGGGAGGGGCAACAGATACGCAGTATTTT. Residues: CASSSWGGATDTQYF.

This clone was seen a single time. The chain carries TRBV7-3 and TRBJ2-1; 7 bases are a match to TRBD2. This CDR3 contains 15 residues. Trimming removed 4 bases from V and 8 bases from J; junction bases left unmatched: 11. Germline values: CDR1 SGHTA, CDR2 FQGTGA. DNA of the CDR3: TGTGCCAGCAGCTACGAGGCGGGAGTGATCGATGAGCAGTTCTTC. It codes for CASSYEAGVIDEQFF.

This clone turned up a few times. The V call is TRBV5-6, the J call TRBJ1-1, with a tentative D call TRBD1 (5 bases). This CDR3 has 17 residues. Germline V gives CDR1 SGHDT, CDR2 YYEEEE. Trimming shortened V by 2 bases and J by 4 bases, and 21 bases separated the two germline ends. The CDR3 sequence: CASSFSLRRRGGTEAFF. The DNA for the CDR3 is TGTGCCAGCAGCTTCTCTTTACGACGGCGGGGGGGCACTGAAGCTTTCTTT.

This chain links TRBV4-2 with TRBJ2-3; the match to TRBD1 covers 9 bases. The CDR3 extends over 16 amino acids. V gave up 0 bases and J gave up 10 bases; unmatched junction bases: 11. Germline loops: CDR1 LGHNA, CDR2 YNFKEQ. CDR3 bases: TGTGCCAGCAGCCAAGAGGAAACAGGGGGCGCGTCCCCGCAGTATTTT. Protein product: CASSQEETGGASPQYF.

The rearrangement links TRBV5-5 to TRBJ1-2, with unresolved D. Germline assignment: CDR1 SGHKS and CDR2 YYEKEE (reference sequence). V lost 2 bases and J lost 3, with 2 bases in between. This CDR3 has 11 residues. CDR3 sequence (DNA): TGTGCCAGCAGCTTCGACTATGGCTACACCTTC. It codes for CASSFDYGYTF.

The sample holds one count of this clone. The chain recombines TRBV28 with TRBJ2-5; D perhaps matches TRBD1 (6 bases). V dropped 7 bases and J dropped 4 bases, with 22 bases sitting between them. CDR3 length: 16 amino acids. Germline assignment: CDR1 MDHEN and CDR2 SYDVKM. In DNA form, the CDR3 reads TGTGCCAGCACTACCAGGGACACGCCTAACGGAGAGACCCAGTACTTC. It encodes CASTTRDTPNGETQYF.

This chain joins TRBV7-6 and TRBJ1-5; the match to TRBD1 covers 7 bases. Losses at the gene ends were 5 bases for V and 7 bases for J; bases not matched to a gene: 8. The CDR3 extends over 14 amino acids. CDR1 and CDR2 from the germline V gene are SGHVS and FNYEAQ. CDR3 region: CASSQNRGRQPQHF. As DNA, the CDR3 is TGTGCCAGCAGCCAGAACAGGGGAAGGCAGCCCCAGCATTTT.

This chain connects TRBV10-3 to TRBJ2-2; 12 bases are shared with TRBD2. The CDR3 is 15 amino acids. In germline, CDR1 is ENHRY, CDR2 SYGVKD. V was clipped by 5 bases and J by 6 bases; unmatched bases: 4. In DNA form, the CDR3 reads TGTGCCATCAGTCTGACTAGCGGGAGCCCCGGGGAGCTGTTTTTT. This codes for CAISLTSGSPGELFF.

The chain carries TRBV30 and TRBJ2-3, with no clear D. V was clipped by 5 bases and J by 1 base, with 10 bases between them. The CDR3 is made up of 13 amino acids. In germline, CDR1 is GTSNPN, CDR2 SVGIG (reference sequence). CDR3 coding DNA: TGTGCCTGGTCCCACCGCGGCACAGATACGCAGTATTTT. It yields the protein CAWSHRGTDTQYF.